This TCR beta chain was observed in a study of T cell responses to AZD1222 COVID-19 vaccine. Produced via immunoSEQ multiplex PCR; TCRdb's table is partial and in-frame only. The table includes 170,000 or so clones, just under 95% detected once. Comments on this clone: Its specificity is not known.

Study outcomes and limitations: A rise in Spike-specific TCR breadth and depth followed two AZD1222 doses. Among vaccine-associated CD4 TCRs, coverage spanned spike, with dominance at 160-218 and 743-854. The donors showed a predominance of white British ancestry and of females, with possible underestimation of clonal diversity. All repertoire sampling was performed exclusively after the peak T cell response.

Germline lookup yields CDR1 WNHNN and CDR2 SYGVQD (reference sequence). The CDR3 sequence is 14 residues long. Trimming took 3 bases from V and 5 from J, leaving 13 bases between them. The receptor was isolated from an adult who received the MenACWY meningococcal vaccine as a control. The rearrangement links TRBV10-1 to TRBJ1-1; maybe TRBD1 (5 bases). This specimen was peripheral blood, taken 28 days after the second dose of the MenACWY control vaccine. The CDR3 protein is CASSEIGASTEAFF. In DNA form, the CDR3 reads TGCGCCAGCAGTGAAATAGGGGCGTCGACTGAAGCTTTCTTT.